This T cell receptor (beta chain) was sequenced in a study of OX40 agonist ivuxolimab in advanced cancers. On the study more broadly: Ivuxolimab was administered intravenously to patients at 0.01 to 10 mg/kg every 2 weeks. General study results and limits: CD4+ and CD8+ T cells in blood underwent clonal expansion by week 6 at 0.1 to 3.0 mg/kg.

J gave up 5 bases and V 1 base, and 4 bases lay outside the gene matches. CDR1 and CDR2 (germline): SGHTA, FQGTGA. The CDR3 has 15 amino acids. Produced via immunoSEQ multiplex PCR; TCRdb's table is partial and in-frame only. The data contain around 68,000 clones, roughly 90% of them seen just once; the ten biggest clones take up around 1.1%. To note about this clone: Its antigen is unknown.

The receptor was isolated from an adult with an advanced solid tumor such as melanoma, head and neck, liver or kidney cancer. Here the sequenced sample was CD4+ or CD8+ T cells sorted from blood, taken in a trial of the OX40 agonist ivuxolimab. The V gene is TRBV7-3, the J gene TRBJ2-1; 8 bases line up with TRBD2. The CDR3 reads CASSLNSGADNEQFF. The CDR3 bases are TGTGCCAGCAGCTTAAATAGCGGGGCGGACAATGAGCAGTTCTTC.